This T cell receptor beta chain came from a study of T cell responses to AZD1222 COVID-19 vaccine. Findings and limits, study-wide: None of the repertoires were sampled until the peak T cell response had passed. CD4 TCRs linked to vaccination spanned spike, dominating at 160-218 and 743-854. In the spike-specific TCR repertoire, nearly half reportedly target unmutated variant regions.

Unmatched junction bases numbered 6, after V lost 8 bases and J lost 1 base. This CDR3 is 14 amino acids long. Germline CDR1 is SGDLS and CDR2 is YYNGEE. The table came from immunoSEQ multiplex PCR; TCRdb's copy has only in-frame clones and leaves some out. The sample lists 150,000 to 190,000 clones; roughly nine tenths were seen once. Worth noting for this clone: Its antigen is undetermined.

Here the sequenced sample was peripheral blood, taken after recovery from COVID-19. The chain links TRBV9 to TRBJ2-3; 8 bases agree with TRBD1. This clonotype originated in an adult who had recovered from COVID-19. The CDR3 nucleotides are TGTGCCAGTACTCAGGGGGCAGGCACAGATACGCAGTATTTT. Translation: CASTQGAGTDTQYF. Looking up the rest from reference TRBV9 and TRBJ2-3 gives the full variable domain: DSGVTQTPKHLITATGQRVTLRCSPRSGDLSVYWYQQSLDQGLQFLIQYYNGEERAKGNILERFSAQQFPDLHSELNLSSLELGDSALYFCASTQGAGTDTQYFGPGTRLTVL.